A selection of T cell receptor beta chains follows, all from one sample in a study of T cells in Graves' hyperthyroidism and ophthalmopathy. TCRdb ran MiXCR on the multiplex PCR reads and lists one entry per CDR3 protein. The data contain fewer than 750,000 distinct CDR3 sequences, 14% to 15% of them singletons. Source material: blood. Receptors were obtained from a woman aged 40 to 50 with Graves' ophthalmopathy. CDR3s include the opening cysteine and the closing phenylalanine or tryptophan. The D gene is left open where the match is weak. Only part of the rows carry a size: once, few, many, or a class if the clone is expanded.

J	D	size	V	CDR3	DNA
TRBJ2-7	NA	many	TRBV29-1	CSVKGNSYEQYF	TGCAGCGTAAAGGGGAATTCCTACGAGCAGTACTTC
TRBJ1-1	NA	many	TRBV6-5	CASSYSSGMNTEAFF	TGTGCCAGCAGTTACTCGAGCGGCATGAACACTGAAGCTTTCTTT
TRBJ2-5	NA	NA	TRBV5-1	CASSDLGSALQETQYF	TGCGCCAGCAGCGACCTAGGATCGGCCCTCCAAGAGACCCAGTACTTC
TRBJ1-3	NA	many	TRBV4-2	CASSQDPRDGNTIYF	TGTGCCAGCAGCCAAGACCCCCGGGACGGAAACACCATATATTTT
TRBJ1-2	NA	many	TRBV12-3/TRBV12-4	CASSTPELYGYTF	TGTGCCAGCAGCACCCCTGAACTATATGGCTACACCTTC
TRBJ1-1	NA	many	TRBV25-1	CASSGSRDGTEAFF	TGTGCCAGCAGTGGTAGCAGGGATGGCACTGAAGCTTTCTTT
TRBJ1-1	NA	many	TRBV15	CATSRDRGFEAFF	TGTGCCACCAGCAGAGATAGGGGGTTTGAAGCTTTCTTT
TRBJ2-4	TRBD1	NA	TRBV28	CASMRQGAGIQYF	TGTGCCAGCATGCGACAGGGGGCGGGCATTCAGTACTTC
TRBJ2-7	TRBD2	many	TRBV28	CASSFPSSGRSYEQYF	TGTGCCAGCAGTTTCCCCTCTAGCGGGAGGTCCTACGAGCAGTACTTC
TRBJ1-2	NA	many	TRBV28	CASSFQTDNYGYTF	TGTGCCAGCAGTTTCCAGACAGACAACTATGGCTACACCTTC
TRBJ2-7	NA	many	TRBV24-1	CATSDPGHEEQYF	TGTGCCACCAGTGACCCAGGACACGAGGAGCAGTACTTC
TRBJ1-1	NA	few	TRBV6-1	CASSQAGDSTEAFF	TGTGCCAGCAGTCAAGCAGGGGATTCCACTGAAGCTTTCTTT
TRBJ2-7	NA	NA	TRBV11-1	CASSPNSYAKDSISYEQYF	TGTGCCAGCAGCCCAAACTCATACGCTAAGGACAGCATCTCCTACGAGCAGTACTTC
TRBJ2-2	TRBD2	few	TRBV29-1	CSVAGGGYTGELFF	TGCAGCGTTGCTGGGGGGGGATACACCGGGGAGCTGTTTTTT
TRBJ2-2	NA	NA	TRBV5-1	CASIYRPDYYTGELFF	TGCGCCAGCATATACAGACCGGACTATTACACCGGGGAGCTGTTTTTT
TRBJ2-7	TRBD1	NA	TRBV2	CASSEALPTGTYEQYF	TGTGCCAGCAGTGAAGCGCTTCCGACAGGGACCTACGAGCAGTACTTC
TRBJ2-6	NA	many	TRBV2	CASSLGTSGANVLTF	TGTGCCAGCAGTCTCGGGACCTCTGGGGCCAACGTCCTGACTTTC
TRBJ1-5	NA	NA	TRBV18	CASSPSVASNQPQHF	TGTGCCAGCTCACCATCAGTAGCTAGCAATCAGCCCCAGCATTTT
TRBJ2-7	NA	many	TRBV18	CASSPVTDAYEQYF	TGTGCCAGCTCACCAGTGACGGACGCCTACGAGCAGTACTTC
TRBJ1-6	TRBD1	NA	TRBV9	CASSAKGDRGPFNNSPLHF	TGTGCCAGCAGCGCAAAAGGGGACAGGGGTCCCTTTAATAATTCACCCCTCCACTTT
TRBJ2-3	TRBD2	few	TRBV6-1	CASSPGLAMSGDTQYF	TGTGCCAGCAGTCCGGGACTAGCGATGTCGGGAGATACGCAGTATTTT
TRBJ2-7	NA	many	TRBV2	CASSEAPGSSYEQYF	TGTGCCAGCAGTGAAGCGCCGGGTAGCTCCTACGAGCAGTACTTC
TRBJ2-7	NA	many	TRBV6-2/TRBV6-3	CASSYSARGTYEQYF	TGTGCCAGCAGTTACTCGGCCCGAGGCACCTACGAGCAGTACTTC
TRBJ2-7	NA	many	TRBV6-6	CASTSSGNEQYF	TGTGCCAGCACTTCCTCGGGAAACGAGCAGTACTTC
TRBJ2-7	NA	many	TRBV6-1	CASSGQENGYEQYF	TGTGCCAGCAGTGGACAGGAAAACGGCTACGAGCAGTACTTC
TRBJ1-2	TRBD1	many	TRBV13	CASSTKSRDRVGREVDGYTF	TGTGCCAGCAGCACTAAATCCCGGGACAGGGTAGGTCGCGAGGTTGATGGCTACACCTTC
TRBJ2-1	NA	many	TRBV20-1	CSARGVKGFEQFF	TGCAGTGCTAGGGGGGTTAAGGGGTTTGAGCAGTTCTTC
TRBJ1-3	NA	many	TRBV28	CASSFFVSSGNTIYF	TGTGCCAGCAGTTTCTTCGTCAGCTCTGGAAACACCATATATTTT
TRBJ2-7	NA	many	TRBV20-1	CSARVWGADYEQYF	TGCAGTGCTAGAGTGTGGGGAGCGGACTACGAGCAGTACTTC
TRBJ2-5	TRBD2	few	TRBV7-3	CASSFGLAGIETQYF	TGTGCCAGCAGCTTTGGACTAGCGGGAATAGAGACCCAGTACTTC
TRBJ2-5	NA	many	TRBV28	CASSPLIGAHQETQYF	TGTGCCAGCAGTCCTCTCATTGGGGCACACCAAGAGACCCAGTACTTC
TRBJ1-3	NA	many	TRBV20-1	CSAGRHSGNTIYF	TGCAGTGCCGGACGGCACTCTGGAAACACCATATATTTT
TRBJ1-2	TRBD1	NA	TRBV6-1	CASRPPGQQNYGYTF	TGTGCCAGCAGGCCGCCGGGACAGCAAAACTATGGCTACACCTTC
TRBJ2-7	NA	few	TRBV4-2	CASSQVDGPTYEQYF	TGTGCCAGCAGCCAAGTAGACGGGCCCACCTACGAGCAGTACTTC
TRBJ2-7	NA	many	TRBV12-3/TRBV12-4	CASSIMTDGGGEQYF	TGTGCCAGCAGCATTATGACGGACGGTGGGGGAGAGCAGTACTTC
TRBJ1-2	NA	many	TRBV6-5	CASRGFDYGYTF	TGTGCCAGCAGGGGTTTTGACTATGGCTACACCTTC
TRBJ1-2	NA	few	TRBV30	CAWVSFGANYGYTF	TGTGCCTGGGTCTCTTTTGGGGCTAACTATGGCTACACCTTC
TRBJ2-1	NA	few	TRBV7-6	CASSPMIGNEQFF	TGTGCCAGCAGCCCTATGATAGGGAACGAGCAGTTCTTC
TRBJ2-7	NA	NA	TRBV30	CAWSVGTPGEQYF	TGTGCCTGGAGTGTGGGGACACCCGGCGAGCAGTACTTC
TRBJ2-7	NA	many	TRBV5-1	CASSLGWGGGYEQYF	TGCGCCAGCAGCTTGGGGTGGGGAGGAGGATACGAGCAGTACTTC
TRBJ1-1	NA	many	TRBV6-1	CASSSGTLSLGAFF	TGTGCCAGCAGCTCCGGGACCCTTTCGCTCGGGGCTTTCTTT
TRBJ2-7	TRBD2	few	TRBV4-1	CASSQGLAGTYEQYF	TGCGCCAGCAGCCAAGGACTAGCGGGAACCTACGAGCAGTACTTC
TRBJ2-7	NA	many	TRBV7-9	CASSLGLGANEQYF	TGTGCCAGCAGCTTAGGGCTGGGGGCCAATGAGCAGTACTTC
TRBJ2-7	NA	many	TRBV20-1	CSARVGGALEQYF	TGCAGTGCTAGAGTTGGAGGGGCCTTGGAGCAGTACTTC
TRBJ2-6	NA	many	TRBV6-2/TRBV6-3	CASSYYFTENSGANVLTF	TGTGCCAGCAGTTACTATTTTACGGAAAACTCTGGGGCCAACGTCCTGACTTTC
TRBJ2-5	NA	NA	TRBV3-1	CASSSGTARGGETQYF	TGTGCCAGCAGCTCCGGGACAGCCCGCGGAGGGGAGACCCAGTACTTC